Each of the 13 T cell receptor beta chains below was sequenced from the same sample in a study of PD-1 blockade in classical Hodgkin lymphoma. Profiled with immunoSEQ multiplex PCR; TCRdb holds only in-frame clones, not every one. The table lists 45,000 to 50,000 clones, around 81% of them singletons, with about 20% in the top ten. There was relapse after autologous stem cell transplantation in every patient, and there was variation in brentuximab vedotin exposure. Material: peripheral blood mononuclear cells (PBMCs), obtained before the second cycle of nivolumab. These TCRs come from a human donor with classical Hodgkin lymphoma.

V and J are TRBV5-6 and TRBJ2-3; TRBD2 might be the D (5 bases). V was pared by 0 bases and J by 2 bases, with 10 bases between. The CDR3 has 15 amino acids. CDR1 and CDR2 (germline): SGHDT, YYEEEE. In nucleotides, the CDR3 is TGTGCCAGCAGCTTGGGTCCAGCGGTCACAGATACGCAGTATTTT. Its translation is CASSLGPAVTDTQYF. The variable domain in full, with the rest retrieved from reference TRBV5-6 and TRBJ2-3, is DAGVTQSPTHLIKTRGQQVTLRCSPKSGHDTVSWYQQALGQGPQFIFQYYEEEERQRGNFPDRFSGHQFPNYSSELNVNALLLGDSALYLCASSLGPAVTDTQYFGPGTRLTVL.

This chain uses TRBV5-1 with TRBJ1-2; 8 bases are shared with TRBD1. Germline V CDR1 and CDR2: SGHRS, YFSETQ. The trim removed 4 bases at V and 6 bases at J, leaving 17 bases unmatched. The CDR3 spans 17 residues. CDR3 residues: CASSPGTGLLDRHGYTF. DNA of the CDR3: TGCGCCAGCAGCCCTGGGACAGGTTTGCTCGATCGGCATGGCTACACCTTC.

This chain connects TRBV4-1 to TRBJ2-3, with D unresolved. Trimming shortened V by 2 bases and J by 1 base, and 4 bases separated the two germline ends. CDR1 is MGHRA, CDR2 YSYEKL, per germline. The CDR3 contains 13 residues. The CDR3 DNA follows: TGCGCCAGCAGCCAACAGGGCACAGATACGCAGTATTTT. Residues: CASSQQGTDTQYF.

The CDR3 is CASNPRQGDTYEQYF. CDR3 bases: TGTGCCAGCAACCCAAGACAGGGGGATACCTACGAGCAGTACTTC. The chain recombines TRBV5-7 with TRBJ2-7; TRBD1 matches at 9 bases. TRBV5-7 is sorted into the ORF group, with uncertain function. This CDR3 contains 15 residues. The V segment lost 6 bases and the J segment 2 bases; nucleotides outside the gene matches: 9.

This clone was observed a few times. This sequence joins TRBV30 and TRBJ1-4; tentative D call: TRBD1 (6 bases). Trimming pared 3 bases from V and 7 bases from J, leaving 15 bases between. CDR1 is GTSNPN, CDR2 SVGIG, per germline (reference sequence). The CDR3 sequence is 14 residues long. The CDR3 DNA is TGTGCCTGGAGCTCAAGGGGGATGGGTGAAAAACTGTTTTTT. This translates into CAWSSRGMGEKLFF.

This clone came up once. This chain connects TRBV15 to TRBJ1-4; the match to TRBD1 covers 8 bases. Germline V gene sequence: CDR1 LNHNV, CDR2 YYDKDF (reference sequence). The V and J ends lost 1 base and 4 bases, in that order; junction bases with no gene match: 5. The CDR3 has 16 residues. The CDR3 bases are TGTGCCACCAGCAGAGGCAGGGGGCGCGGTAATGAAAAACTGTTTTTT. Protein sequence: CATSRGRGRGNEKLFF.

The V and J genes are TRBV5-1 and TRBJ1-4; D is undetermined. V lost 2 bases, J lost 5 bases, and 10 bases lay in between. Germline CDR1 SGHRS, CDR2 YFSETQ. The CDR3 spans 14 residues. The CDR3 here is CASSFDQLNEKLFF. In DNA, the CDR3 is TGCGCCAGCAGCTTTGACCAGTTAAATGAAAAACTGTTTTTT.

The V gene is TRBV14, the J gene TRBJ1-1; D remains ambiguous. Between the trimmed V and J ends, which lost 1 base and 0 bases, there was a span of 9 bases. Germline assignment: CDR1 SGHDN and CDR2 FVKESK. The CDR3 consists of 15 residues. The DNA of the CDR3 is TGTGCCAGCAGCCAAGCGACGGCTATGAACACTGAAGCTTTCTTT. Encoded protein: CASSQATAMNTEAFF.

This clone was counted only a few times. The chain recombines TRBV28 with TRBJ2-5, with no clear D. Germline CDR1 and CDR2: MDHEN and SYDVKM. This CDR3 comprises 13 residues. V lost 8 bases and J lost 0, with 10 bases in between. CDR3 sequence (DNA): TGTGCCAGCGGGAAGGAGTACCAAGAGACCCAGTACTTC. Its protein is CASGKEYQETQYF.

This chain connects TRBV18 to TRBJ1-2, with D possibly being TRBD1 (6 bases). The V and J ends lost 2 bases and 2 bases respectively, with 12 bases between them. CDR3 length: 15 amino acids. CDR1 KGHSH and CDR2 LQKENI come from the germline V gene. The CDR3, as DNA: TGTGCCAGCTCACCATCCGGGACACCGAACTATGGCTACACCTTC. Translation gives CASSPSGTPNYGYTF.

The chain combines TRBV2 with TRBJ1-3, with 7 bases lining up with TRBD1. The CDR3 sequence is 14 residues long. With V trimmed by 3 bases and J by 3 bases, 2 bases remained unmatched. Germline assignment: CDR1 SNHLY and CDR2 FYNNEI. CDR3 coding DNA: TGTGCCAGCAGTGACGACAGGGTTGGAAACACCATATATTTT. Encoded protein: CASSDDRVGNTIYF.

V is TRBV15 and J is TRBJ2-5; D uncertain. From germline, CDR1 is LNHNV and CDR2 YYDKDF (reference sequence). Trimming pared 2 bases from V and 5 bases from J, leaving 15 bases between. The CDR3 length is 15 residues. The CDR3 region is CATSRPPPVLETQYF. The CDR3, as DNA: TGTGCCACCAGCAGACCACCCCCGGTGCTTGAGACCCAGTACTTC.

This clone has a handful of counts. The chain combines TRBV4-1 with TRBJ2-3, with D possibly matching TRBD1 (5 bases). CDR1 MGHRA and CDR2 YSYEKL come from the germline V gene. The CDR3 runs 16 residues. The germline V and J ends were trimmed by 1 base and 1 base, with 12 bases remaining between them. The CDR3 here is CASSQGPDRRTDTQYF. The CDR3 bases are TGCGCCAGCAGCCAAGGGCCTGACAGACGCACAGATACGCAGTATTTT.